This entry lists 27 T cell receptor beta chains sequenced from one sample in a study of blood T cells in healthy people across ages. Primed by a sample-barcoded 5' primer and a J-beta primer mix, a second PCR proceeded for about 6 to 12 cycles. TCRdb re-derived calls from the 5' RACE reads in MiXCR, one entry per CDR3 protein. The table has about 780,000 distinct CDR3 sequences, 20% to 30% seen once; the top ten hold approximately 2.9%. These data are also associated with another study on T cells of mothers and their children.

Material for sequencing was blood. The source is a boy aged 5 to 17 in good health.

V gene TRBV20-1 combines with J gene TRBJ1-2; TRBD1 is a possible D gene (6 bases). V lost 0 bases, J lost 4 bases, and 15 bases lay in between. CDR1 DFQATT and CDR2 SNEGSKA come from the germline V gene (reference sequence). This CDR3 has 15 residues. The DNA of the CDR3 is TGCAGTGCTAGAGATATACAGTGGGGGCTCTATGGCTACACCTTC. Amino acid sequence: CSARDIQWGLYGYTF.

The J gene is TRBJ2-2, the V gene TRBV2; no reliable D call. Germline loops: CDR1 SNHLY, CDR2 FYNNEI. The CDR3 runs 15 residues. Trimming stripped 7 bases from V and 4 bases from J, with 16 bases between. In DNA, the CDR3 is TGTGCCAGCAATAAATTTGAGACGGGCACCGGGGAGCTGTTTTTT. Translation gives CASNKFETGTGELFF.

The V call is TRBV3-1, the J call TRBJ1-1; D uncertain. Trimming pared 3 bases from V and 10 bases from J, leaving 9 bases between. The CDR3 spans 11 residues. The germline V gene encodes CDR1 LGHDT and CDR2 YNNKEL (reference sequence). In DNA, the CDR3 is TGTGCCAGCAGCCAGGGAGCTGCAGCTTTCTTT. It yields the protein CASSQGAAAFF.

CDR3 in DNA: TGTGCCAGCAGTCCGTATGCAACTAATGAAAAACTGTTTTTT. It is translated as CASSPYATNEKLFF. The V call is TRBV7-2, the J call TRBJ1-4; no reliable D call. V lost 6 bases and J 0 bases, leaving 8 bases between the germline ends. In germline, CDR1 is SGHTA, CDR2 FQGNSA. The CDR3 contains 14 residues. Looking up the rest from reference TRBV7-2 and TRBJ1-4 gives the full variable domain: GAGVSQSPSNKVTEKGKDVELRCDPISGHTALYWYRQSLGQGLEFLIYFQGNSAPDKSGLPSDRFSAERTGGSVSTLTIQRTQQEDSAVYLCASSPYATNEKLFFGSGTQLSVL.

The CDR3 DNA sequence: TGTGCCAGCAGGGACGGCATGAACACTGAAGCTTTCTTT. It is translated as CASRDGMNTEAFF. The V call is TRBV2, the J call TRBJ1-1; D not certain. CDR1 is SNHLY, CDR2 FYNNEI, per germline. The CDR3 contains 13 residues. The V end lost 6 bases, the J end lost 0 bases, and 8 bases lay between the germline ends.

This clonotype was seen a handful of times. The V and J genes are TRBV29-1 and TRBJ2-1; 12 bases line up with TRBD2. CDR1 SQVTM and CDR2 ANQGSEA come from the germline V gene. This CDR3 comprises 15 residues. With V trimmed by 2 bases and J by 7 bases, 6 bases remained unmatched. The DNA for the CDR3 is TGCAGCGTTGAACCACTAGCGGGGGGAGAGAATGAGCAGTTCTTC. Translating gives CSVEPLAGGENEQFF.

V usage is TRBV20-1 and J usage is TRBJ1-5; no firm D call. Germline V lookup: CDR1 DFQATT, CDR2 SNEGSKA (reference sequence). The ends were cut back, 4 bases at V and 3 bases at J, with 10 bases in the middle. The CDR3 has 13 amino acids. Here the CDR3 DNA reads TGCAGTGCTAATCGGCCTGACAATCAGCCCCAGCATTTT. Residues: CSANRPDNQPQHF.

The chain recombines TRBV7-3 with TRBJ1-1; possible D gene TRBD1, 6 bases. Germline loops: CDR1 SGHTA, CDR2 FQGTGA. This CDR3 has 15 residues. The V and J ends lost 1 base and 6 bases respectively, with 15 bases between them. Here the CDR3 DNA reads TGTGCCAGCAGCTTAAACGAGGGGGGCCTGGCTGAAGCTTTCTTT. It yields the protein CASSLNEGGLAEAFF.

This clonotype showed up many times. The chain links TRBV3-1 to TRBJ2-4, with D possibly being TRBD2 (7 bases). The CDR3 loop spans 13 amino acids. Germline values: CDR1 LGHDT, CDR2 YNNKEL (reference sequence). Trimming pared 4 bases from V and 7 bases from J, leaving 11 bases between. The CDR3 loop reads CASSLEGGNIQYF. In DNA, the CDR3 is TGTGCCAGCAGCCTAGAGGGGGGGAACATTCAGTACTTC.

In this sample, this clonotype turned up once. The chain combines TRBV5-1 with TRBJ2-7, with D perhaps matching TRBD1 (6 bases). The CDR3 loop spans 16 amino acids. The germline CDR1 and CDR2 sequences are SGHRS and YFSETQ. V gave up 1 base and J gave up 0 bases, with 14 bases separating them. The CDR3 protein is CASSLRSGQSSYEQYF. The CDR3 DNA follows: TGCGCCAGCAGCTTGCGTTCCGGACAGAGCTCCTACGAGCAGTACTTC. The complete variable domain, with remaining parts taken from reference TRBV5-1 and TRBJ2-7, reads KAGVTQTPRYLIKTRGQQVTLSCSPISGHRSVSWYQQTPGQGLQFLFEYFSETQRNKGNFPGRFSGRQFSNSRSEMNVSTLELGDSALYLCASSLRSGQSSYEQYFGPGTRLTVT.

A note on this clonotype: The CDR3 does not close with the conserved phenylalanine or tryptophan, likely indicating a read error. J is TRBJ2-5 and V is TRBV5-1; D is uncertain. CDR1 and CDR2 from the germline V gene are SGHRS and YFSETQ. Trimming pared 2 bases from V and 2 bases from J, leaving 16 bases between. The CDR3 spans 16 residues. The CDR3 protein is CASSFRQGKGQETQYL. CDR3 in DNA: TGCGCCAGCAGCTTTCGACAAGGAAAGGGACAAGAGACCCAGTACTTA.

The rearrangement links TRBV28 to TRBJ2-6, with D perhaps matching TRBD1 (6 bases). This CDR3 spans 16 amino acids. CDR1 is MDHEN, CDR2 SYDVKM, per germline. The V and J ends lost 6 bases and 0 bases respectively, with 12 bases between them. As DNA, the CDR3 is TGTGCCAGCAGGCGACAGGCCCTCTCTGGGGCCAACGTCCTGACTTTC. This encodes CASRRQALSGANVLTF.

The CDR3 sequence: CSAPRGRGSMNTEAFF. The DNA of the CDR3 is TGCAGTGCTCCCCGTGGCAGGGGGAGCATGAACACTGAAGCTTTCTTT. The chain uses TRBV20-1 and TRBJ1-1; TRBD1 aligns across 7 bases. Trimming at V came to 5 bases and at J to 0 bases, leaving 12 bases not matched to a gene. In germline, CDR1 is DFQATT, CDR2 SNEGSKA (reference sequence). The CDR3 is made up of 16 amino acids.

This CDR3 is CASSYSGTSNYGYTF. Here the CDR3 DNA reads TGTGCCAGCAGTTACTCCGGAACGTCTAACTATGGCTACACCTTC. V gene TRBV6-5 combines with J gene TRBJ1-2; no definite D call. V gave up 0 bases and J gave up 0 bases, with 8 bases separating them. The CDR3 is made up of 15 amino acids. CDR1 and CDR2 from the germline V gene are MNHEY and SVGAGI.

This clonotype was seen a handful of times. This chain connects TRBV2 to TRBJ2-5; 9 nucleotides agree with TRBD1. From germline, CDR1 is SNHLY and CDR2 FYNNEI. This CDR3 contains 14 residues. The V gene end was trimmed by 1 base and the J gene end by 6 bases; junction bases not matched to a gene: 3. The DNA for the CDR3 is TGTGCCAGCAGTGAAGGGGACAGGGTGAAGACCCAGTACTTC. Protein product: CASSEGDRVKTQYF.

This clonotype appeared a few times. The rearrangement joins TRBV20-1 to TRBJ2-5; TRBD2 aligns across 10 bases. Germline assignment: CDR1 DFQATT and CDR2 SNEGSKA (reference sequence). This CDR3 region has 15 residues. The trim removed 0 bases at V and 5 bases at J, leaving 6 bases unmatched. The CDR3 DNA follows: TGCAGTGCTAGAGAGCTAGCGGGAGTGAGGGAGACCCAGTACTTC. Its protein product is CSARELAGVRETQYF.

The CDR3 here is CASSPAKTGPRGEKLFF. The CDR3 DNA reads TGTGCCAGCAGTCCAGCCAAGACAGGGCCCCGGGGTGAAAAACTGTTTTTT. J is TRBJ1-4 and V is TRBV28; TRBD1 matches at 7 bases. V lost 5 bases to trimming and J lost 7 bases; unmatched junction nucleotides: 16. The CDR3 is made up of 17 amino acids. Per the germline V gene, CDR1 is MDHEN and CDR2 is SYDVKM.

The CDR3 sequence: CASSGTSGGHSYNEQFF. The CDR3 DNA is TGTGCCAGCAGCGGGACTAGCGGGGGGCATTCCTACAATGAGCAGTTCTTC. V gene TRBV7-6 combines with J gene TRBJ2-1; 15 bases line up with TRBD2. The V gene end was trimmed by 5 bases and the J gene end by 1 base; junction bases not matched to a gene: 3. The germline V gene has CDR1 SGHVS and CDR2 FNYEAQ. The CDR3 loop spans 17 amino acids.

This clonotype has only a few counts. This chain joins TRBV12-3 or TRBV12-4 and TRBJ2-7, with a tentative D call TRBD2 (6 bases). The CDR3 is 15 residues long. The V end was cut by 7 bases, the J end by 0 bases, with 16 bases between. The CDR3, as DNA: TGTGCCAGCACTTTGGGGGACTCAAGCTCCTACGAGCAGTACTTC. Translation gives CASTLGDSSSYEQYF.

A few counts support this clonotype. The genes are TRBV20-1 and TRBJ2-5; possibly TRBD1 for D (6 bases). Germline V CDR1 and CDR2: DFQATT, SNEGSKA (reference sequence). V was trimmed by 3 bases and J by 2 bases, leaving 10 bases between them. The CDR3 covers 13 residues. CDR3: CSARGAAQETQYF. Here the CDR3 DNA reads TGCAGTGCTAGGGGGGCGGCACAAGAGACCCAGTACTTC.

As to this clonotype: One end of the junction varies from germline; a read error may be responsible. The rearrangement joins TRBV3-1 to TRBJ1-2; possible D gene TRBD1, 6 bases. From germline, CDR1 is LGHDT and CDR2 YNNKEL (reference sequence). This CDR3 has 16 residues. DNA of the CDR3: TGTGCCAGCAGCCAAGATACAGGGATGTGGGCCTATGGCCACACCTTC. Encoded protein: CASSQDTGMWAYGHTF.

With regard to this clonotype: A much larger clone lies a single base off, so this may be a read error. The CDR3 carries no conserved terminal phenylalanine or tryptophan, so it likely arises from a read error. This chain uses TRBV5-1 with TRBJ2-3, with D hard to call. The V gene lost 2 bases and the J gene lost 6 bases, with 4 bases spanning the gap. This CDR3 spans 11 amino acids. Germline V gives CDR1 SGHRS, CDR2 YFSETQ. CDR3 region: CASSFQDTQYL. CDR3 in DNA: TGCGCCAGCAGCTTCCAGGATACGCAGTATCTT.

This chain uses TRBV20-1 with TRBJ2-7; the match to TRBD1 covers 7 bases. J lost 1 base, V lost 0 bases, and 9 bases had no gene match. Looked up from germline, CDR1 is DFQATT and CDR2 is SNEGSKA (reference sequence). The CDR3 totals 16 residues. The CDR3: CSAREGAGGLSYEQYF. In DNA form, the CDR3 reads TGCAGTGCTAGAGAAGGGGCAGGGGGTTTGTCCTACGAGCAGTACTTC.

The chain recombines TRBV5-1 with TRBJ1-1, with D tentatively TRBD1 (5 bases). The germline CDR1 and CDR2 sequences are SGHRS and YFSETQ. The CDR3 extends over 14 amino acids. Trimming took 6 bases from V and 1 from J, leaving 13 bases between them. The CDR3 reads CASKPGTTNTEAFF. The CDR3 DNA reads TGCGCCAGCAAACCGGGGACGACGAACACTGAAGCTTTCTTT.

The CDR3 bases are TGCGCCAGCAGTGACCCCGGGGGAGGCGGTCAAGAGACCCAGTACTTC. Translating gives CASSDPGGGGQETQYF. J is TRBJ2-5 and V is TRBV10-2; perhaps TRBD2 as D (6 bases). CDR3 length equals 16 residues. V lost 3 bases and J 2 bases, leaving 16 bases between the germline ends. Per germline, CDR1 WSHSY and CDR2 SAAADI.

This chain uses TRBV7-8 with TRBJ2-1; TRBD1 might be the D (6 bases). Between the trimmed V and J ends, which lost 2 bases and 9 bases, there was a span of 20 bases. The CDR3 is 16 amino acids. The V gene's germline CDR1 is SGHVS and CDR2 FQNEAQ. The CDR3 loop reads CASSLIINREVAEQFF. The CDR3 DNA sequence: TGTGCCAGCAGCTTAATCATCAACAGGGAAGTGGCTGAGCAGTTCTTC.

The genes are TRBV20-1 and TRBJ1-5; D ambiguous. The CDR3 contains 17 residues. The germline V gene encodes CDR1 DFQATT and CDR2 SNEGSKA (reference sequence). Trimming cost V 1 base and J 4 bases, with 20 bases left between them. In DNA form, the CDR3 reads TGCAGTGCTAGAGGGCAGGCCACCCGTCGTTCTAATCAGCCCCAGCATTTT. Translated, it gives CSARGQATRRSNQPQHF.